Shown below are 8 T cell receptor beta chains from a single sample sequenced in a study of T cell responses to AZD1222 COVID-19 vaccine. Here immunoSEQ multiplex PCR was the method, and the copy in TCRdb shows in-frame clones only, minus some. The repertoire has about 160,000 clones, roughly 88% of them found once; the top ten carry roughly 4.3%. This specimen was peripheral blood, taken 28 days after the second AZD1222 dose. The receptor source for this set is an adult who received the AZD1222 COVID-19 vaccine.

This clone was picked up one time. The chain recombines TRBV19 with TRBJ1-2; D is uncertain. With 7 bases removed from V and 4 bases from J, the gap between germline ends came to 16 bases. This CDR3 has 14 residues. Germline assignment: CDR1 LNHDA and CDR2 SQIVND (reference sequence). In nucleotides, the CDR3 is TGTGCCAGTACCGACAAGGGCCAAGGCTATGGCTACACCTTC. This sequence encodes CASTDKGQGYGYTF.

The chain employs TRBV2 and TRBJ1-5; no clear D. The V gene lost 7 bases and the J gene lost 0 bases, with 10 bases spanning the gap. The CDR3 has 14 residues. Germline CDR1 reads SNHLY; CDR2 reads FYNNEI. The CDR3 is CASNRVDSNQPQHF. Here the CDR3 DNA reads TGTGCCAGCAACCGAGTCGATAGCAATCAGCCCCAGCATTTT.

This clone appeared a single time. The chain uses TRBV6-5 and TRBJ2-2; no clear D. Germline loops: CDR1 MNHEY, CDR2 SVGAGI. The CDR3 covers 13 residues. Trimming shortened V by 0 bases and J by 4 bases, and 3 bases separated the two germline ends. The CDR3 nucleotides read TGTGCCAGCAGTTACTCATCCACCGGGGAGCTGTTTTTT. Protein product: CASSYSSTGELFF.

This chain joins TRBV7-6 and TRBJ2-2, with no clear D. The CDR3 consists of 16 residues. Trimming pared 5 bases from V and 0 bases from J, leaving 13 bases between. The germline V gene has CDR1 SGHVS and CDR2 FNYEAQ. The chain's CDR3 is CASSPQVTANTGELFF. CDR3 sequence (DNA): TGTGCCAGCAGCCCTCAGGTCACCGCGAACACCGGGGAGCTGTTTTTT.

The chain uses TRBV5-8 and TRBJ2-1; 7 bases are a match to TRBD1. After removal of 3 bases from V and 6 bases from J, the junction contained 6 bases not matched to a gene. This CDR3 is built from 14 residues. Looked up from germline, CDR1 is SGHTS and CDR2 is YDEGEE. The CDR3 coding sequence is TGTGCCAGCAGCTCCCAGTCAGGGGGCAATGAGCAGTTCTTC. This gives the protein CASSSQSGGNEQFF.

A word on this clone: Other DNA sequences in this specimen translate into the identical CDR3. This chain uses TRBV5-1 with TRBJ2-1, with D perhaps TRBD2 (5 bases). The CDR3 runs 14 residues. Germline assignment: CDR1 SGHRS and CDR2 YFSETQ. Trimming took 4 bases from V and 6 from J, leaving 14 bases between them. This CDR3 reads CASSLGLASNEQFF. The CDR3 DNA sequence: TGCGCCAGCAGCCTTGGACTGGCTAGCAATGAGCAGTTCTTC.

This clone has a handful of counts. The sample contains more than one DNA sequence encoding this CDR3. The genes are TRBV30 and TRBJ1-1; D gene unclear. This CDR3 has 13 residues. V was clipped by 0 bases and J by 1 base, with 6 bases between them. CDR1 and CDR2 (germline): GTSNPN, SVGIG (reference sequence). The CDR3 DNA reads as TGTGCCTGGAGTGTACAAGGGAACACTGAAGCTTTCTTT. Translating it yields CAWSVQGNTEAFF.

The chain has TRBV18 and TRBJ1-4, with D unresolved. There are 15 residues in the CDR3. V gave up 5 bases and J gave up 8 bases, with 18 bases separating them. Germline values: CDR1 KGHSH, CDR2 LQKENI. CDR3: CASSYDTAQLEKLFF. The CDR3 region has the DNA TGTGCCAGCTCATACGACACCGCACAATTGGAAAAACTGTTTTTT.